A single TCR beta chain is shown here with its context. Its target is not known. This CDR3 contains 15 residues. J was trimmed by 3 bases and V by 2 bases; bases with no gene match: 6. Germline V gene data show CDR1 as MNHEY and CDR2 as SVGAGI. The data stem from a study of cytomegalovirus exposure and HLA in healthy donors. This PCR relied on a set of 60 Vbeta primers and 13 Jbeta primers. TCRdb's table, derived via immunoSEQ multiplex PCR, lists solely in-frame clones and lacks some. The table records fewer than 75,000 clones, roughly 84% of them present only once. Study findings and constraints: Whilst most TCR sequences proved rare, a subset of public TCRs occurred across many donors. About 87% or about 30% of the time was how often most TCR beta V segments were productive, according to an earlier analysis.

The chain combines TRBV6-5 with TRBJ1-2; 7 nucleotides line up with TRBD1. The receptor was isolated from a woman aged 25 to 39 in good health and CMV-seronegative. The sample taken for sequencing was PBMCs. The CDR3 DNA sequence: TGTGCCAGCAGTTACGGCCAGGGGGTCCACTATGGCTACACCTTC. It codes for CASSYGQGVHYGYTF.